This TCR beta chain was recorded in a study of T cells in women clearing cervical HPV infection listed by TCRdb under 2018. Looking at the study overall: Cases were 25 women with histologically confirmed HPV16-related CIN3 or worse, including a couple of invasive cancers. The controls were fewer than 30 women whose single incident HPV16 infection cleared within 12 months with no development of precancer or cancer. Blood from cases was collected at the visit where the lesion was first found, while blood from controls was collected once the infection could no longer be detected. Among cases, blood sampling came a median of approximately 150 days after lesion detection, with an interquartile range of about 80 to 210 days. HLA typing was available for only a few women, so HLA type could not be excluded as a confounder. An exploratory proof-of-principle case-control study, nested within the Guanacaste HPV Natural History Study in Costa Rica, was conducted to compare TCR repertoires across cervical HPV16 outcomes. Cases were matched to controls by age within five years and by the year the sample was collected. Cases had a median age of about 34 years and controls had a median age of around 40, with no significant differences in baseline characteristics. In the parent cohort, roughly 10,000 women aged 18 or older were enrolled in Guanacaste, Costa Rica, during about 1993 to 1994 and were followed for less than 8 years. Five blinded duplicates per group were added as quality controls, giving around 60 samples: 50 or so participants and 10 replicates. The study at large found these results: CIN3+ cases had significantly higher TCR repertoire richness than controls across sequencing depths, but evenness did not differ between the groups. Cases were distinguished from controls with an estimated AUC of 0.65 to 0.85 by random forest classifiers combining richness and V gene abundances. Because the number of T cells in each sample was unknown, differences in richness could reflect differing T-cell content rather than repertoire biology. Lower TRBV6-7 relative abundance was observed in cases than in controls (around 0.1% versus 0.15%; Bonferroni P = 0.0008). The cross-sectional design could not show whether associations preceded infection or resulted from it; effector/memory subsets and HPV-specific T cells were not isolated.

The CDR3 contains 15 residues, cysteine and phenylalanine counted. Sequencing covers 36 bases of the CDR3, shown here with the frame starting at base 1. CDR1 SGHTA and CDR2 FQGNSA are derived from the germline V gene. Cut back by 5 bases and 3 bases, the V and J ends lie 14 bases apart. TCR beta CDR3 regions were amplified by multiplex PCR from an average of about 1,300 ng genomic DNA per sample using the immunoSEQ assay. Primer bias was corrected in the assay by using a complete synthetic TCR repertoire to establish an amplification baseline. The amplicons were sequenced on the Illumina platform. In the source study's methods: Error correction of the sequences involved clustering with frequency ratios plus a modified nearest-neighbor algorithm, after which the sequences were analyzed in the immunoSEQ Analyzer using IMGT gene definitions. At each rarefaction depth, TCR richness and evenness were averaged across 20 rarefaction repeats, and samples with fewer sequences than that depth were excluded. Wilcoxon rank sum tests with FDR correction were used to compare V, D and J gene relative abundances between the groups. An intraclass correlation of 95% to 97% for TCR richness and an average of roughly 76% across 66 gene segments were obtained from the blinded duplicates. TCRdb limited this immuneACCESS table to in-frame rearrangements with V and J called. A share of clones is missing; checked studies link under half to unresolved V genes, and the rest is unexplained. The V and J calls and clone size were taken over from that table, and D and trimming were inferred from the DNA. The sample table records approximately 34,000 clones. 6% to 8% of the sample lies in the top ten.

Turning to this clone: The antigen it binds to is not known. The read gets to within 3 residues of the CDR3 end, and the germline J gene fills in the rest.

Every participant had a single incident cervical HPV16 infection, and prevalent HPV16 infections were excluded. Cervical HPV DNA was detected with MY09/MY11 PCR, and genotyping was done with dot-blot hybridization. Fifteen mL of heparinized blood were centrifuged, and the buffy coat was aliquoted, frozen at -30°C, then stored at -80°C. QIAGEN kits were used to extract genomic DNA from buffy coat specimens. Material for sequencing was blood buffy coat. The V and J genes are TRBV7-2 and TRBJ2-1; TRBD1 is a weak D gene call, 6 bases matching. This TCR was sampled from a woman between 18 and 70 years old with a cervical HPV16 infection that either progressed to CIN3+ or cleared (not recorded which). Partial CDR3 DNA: TGTGCCAGCAGCCCCGGGACAAGGGTCTACAATGAG. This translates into CASSPGTRVYNE. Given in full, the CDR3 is CASSPGTRVYNEQFF. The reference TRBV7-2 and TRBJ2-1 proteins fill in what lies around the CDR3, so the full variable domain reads GAGVSQSPSNKVTEKGKDVELRCDPISGHTALYWYRQSLGQGLEFLIYFQGNSAPDKSGLPSDRFSAERTGGSVSTLTIQRTQQEDSAVYLCASSPGTRVYNEQFFGPGTRLTVL.